This T cell receptor beta chain was sequenced for a study of blood T cell repertoires in COVID-19. Produced via immunoSEQ multiplex PCR; TCRdb's table is partial and in-frame only. The sample includes around 220,000 clones, about 86% of them seen just once. This CDR3 comprises 14 residues. CDR1 and CDR2 (germline): SGHTA, FQGNSA. With V trimmed by 5 bases and J by 3 bases, 7 bases remained unmatched. Sequenced material: peripheral blood. This chain uses TRBV7-2 with TRBJ2-7; 7 bases are shared with TRBD1. The clonotype comes from a woman between 50 and 59 years old with acute or convalescent COVID-19. The chain's CDR3 is CASSAGQEYYEQYF. CDR3 sequence (DNA): TGTGCCAGCAGCGCCGGACAGGAATACTACGAGCAGTACTTC.